The 22 T cell receptor beta chains below all came from one sample that was sequenced in a study of CD8+CD57+ T cells in acquired aplastic anemia. Patients who underwent sequencing had shown CD8+CD57+ cell expansion by flow cytometry. Genomic DNA served as template for TCR beta VDJ and CDR3 profiling. TCRdb re-analysed the reads in MiXCR, keeping a single row per CDR3 protein. The data contain about 160,000 distinct CDR3 sequences, about half of them seen just once; the ten biggest clones take up about 2.9%. Specimen: sorted CD4+, CD8+, or CD8+CD57+ T cells (not recorded which) from PBMCs. Every receptor here comes from a human donor with aplastic anemia.

The CDR3 bases are TGTGCCATCAGTGAAGAAGACATTACGAACCAAGAGACCCAGTACTTC. The encoded protein is CAISEEDITNQETQYF. The rearrangement links TRBV10-3 to TRBJ2-5; D gene uncertain. The germline V gene has CDR1 ENHRY and CDR2 SYGVKD. Trimming took 3 bases from V and 0 from J, leaving 14 bases between them. The CDR3 runs to 16 residues.

This clonotype was observed a few times. The chain couples TRBV6-2 or TRBV6-3 to TRBJ1-4, with 8 bases fitting TRBD1. Germline CDR1 is MNHEY and CDR2 is SVGEGT. Unmatched junction bases numbered 11, after V lost 4 bases and J lost 7 bases. This CDR3 has 16 amino acids. The CDR3 sequence: CASSFGQGYIGEKLFF. The CDR3, as DNA: TGTGCCAGCAGTTTTGGACAGGGATATATTGGTGAAAAACTGTTTTTT.

This clonotype was seen many times. This chain links TRBV6-5 with TRBJ1-1, with TRBD1 matching 8 bases. V lost 6 bases and J lost 2; bases outside the gene matches: 11. This CDR3 spans 16 amino acids. Germline V lookup: CDR1 MNHEY, CDR2 SVGAGI. The CDR3, as DNA: TGTGCCAGCAGCCCCTCCCTCGGACAGGGCAACACTGAAGCTTTCTTT. Its protein is CASSPSLGQGNTEAFF.

This clonotype was seen many times. CDR3 sequence reads: CASSLILAGADTQYF. The CDR3 bases are TGTGCCAGCAGCTTAATCCTAGCGGGGGCGGATACGCAGTATTTT. The genes are TRBV11-2 and TRBJ2-3; TRBD2 matches at 10 bases. The CDR3 loop spans 15 amino acids. The J segment lost 6 bases and the V segment lost 2 bases, leaving 5 bases of the junction unmatched. Per germline, CDR1 SGHAT and CDR2 FQNNGV.

In this sample, this clonotype turned up a few times. The V gene is TRBV7-8, the J gene TRBJ2-7; a weak D match, TRBD2 (6 bases). Germline V CDR1 and CDR2: SGHVS, FQNEAQ. This CDR3 is built from 17 residues. Trimming shortened V by 1 base and J by 0 bases, and 16 bases separated the two germline ends. This CDR3 is CASSLERARGGSYEQYF. DNA for the CDR3: TGTGCCAGCAGCTTAGAGAGGGCGCGGGGAGGCTCCTACGAGCAGTACTTC.

The V call is TRBV10-3, the J call TRBJ2-2; 9 bases agree with TRBD2. The CDR3 length is 17 residues. Germline V gene sequence: CDR1 ENHRY, CDR2 SYGVKD. The ends lost 10 bases at V and 4 bases at J; junction bases unmatched: 16. CDR3 coding DNA: TGTGCCAGCAAGCCCCCACCGGGTAGCGGGGGCACCGGGGAGCTGTTTTTT. The encoded protein is CASKPPPGSGGTGELFF.

The chain uses TRBV11-2 and TRBJ1-2, with D perhaps matching TRBD1 (5 bases). CDR3 size: 16 residues. Deletions cut 5 bases from V and 6 bases from J, with 22 bases between. Germline loops: CDR1 SGHAT, CDR2 FQNNGV. Here the CDR3 DNA reads TGTGCCAGCAGCCCTCAGCGGGCGGGGGAAGGGAATGGCTACACCTTC. Translating it yields CASSPQRAGEGNGYTF.

The genes are TRBV9 and TRBJ2-7; 8 bases are shared with TRBD1. Germline V lookup: CDR1 SGDLS, CDR2 YYNGEE. The CDR3 extends over 14 amino acids. After removal of 4 bases from V and 2 bases from J, the junction contained 5 bases not matched to a gene. The CDR3 region is CASSPRDRTYEQYV. CDR3 in DNA: TGTGCCAGCAGCCCGCGGGACAGGACCTACGAGCAGTACGTC.

The chain combines TRBV19 with TRBJ1-5; D might be TRBD1 (5 bases). There are 14 residues in the CDR3. Germline V CDR1 and CDR2: LNHDA, SQIVND (reference sequence). V gave up 8 bases and J gave up 0 bases, with 11 bases separating them. CDR3 residues: CASQPTASNQPQHF. DNA of the CDR3: TGTGCCAGTCAACCGACAGCTAGCAATCAGCCCCAGCATTTT. The whole variable domain, filled in from reference TRBV19 and TRBJ1-5, reads DGGITQSPKYLFRKEGQNVTLSCEQNLNHDAMYWYRQDPGQGLRLIYYSQIVNDFQKGDIAEGYSVSREKKESFPLTVTSAQKNPTAFYLCASQPTASNQPQHFGDGTRLSIL.

This clonotype has at least ten counts. The chain has TRBV5-1 and TRBJ2-7; 9 bases map to TRBD1. CDR3 size: 16 residues. Looked up from germline, CDR1 is SGHRS and CDR2 is YFSETQ. The J segment lost 1 base and the V segment lost 1 base, leaving 6 bases of the junction unmatched. The CDR3 here is CASSLRRQGESYEQYF. CDR3 in DNA: TGCGCCAGCAGCTTGAGGAGACAGGGGGAGTCCTACGAGCAGTACTTC.

This clonotype showed up many times. This chain uses TRBV20-1 with TRBJ1-2; 7 bases are a match to TRBD1. J gave up 3 bases and V 6 bases, and 7 bases lay outside the gene matches. Germline CDR1 is DFQATT and CDR2 is SNEGSKA (reference sequence). CDR3 size: 13 residues. The CDR3 here is CSARRGQDYGYTF. In nucleotides, the CDR3 is TGCAGTGCGAGAAGGGGGCAGGACTATGGCTACACCTTC.

The sample holds many counts of this clonotype. The CDR3 loop is CSAAGLAGPANTGELFF. CDR3 DNA sequence: TGCAGTGCTGCGGGACTAGCGGGACCCGCGAACACCGGGGAGCTGTTTTTT. The chain joins TRBV20-1 to TRBJ2-2; 13 nucleotides align to TRBD2. Germline assignment: CDR1 DFQATT and CDR2 SNEGSKA (reference sequence). The CDR3 is made up of 17 amino acids. V was clipped by 5 bases and J by 0 bases; unmatched bases: 6.

The chain links TRBV10-2 to TRBJ2-5; a weak D match, TRBD2 (5 bases). The CDR3 spans 17 residues. The germline V gene has CDR1 WSHSY and CDR2 SAAADI. The V gene lost 8 bases and the J gene lost 2 bases, with 24 bases spanning the gap. CDR3 DNA: TGCGCCAGCTCCCGGAGGTTTCAGGACTTGACACAAGAGACCCAGTACTTC. As protein: CASSRRFQDLTQETQYF.

In this sample, this clonotype turned up many times. V is TRBV7-3 and J is TRBJ2-3; a possible D gene is TRBD2 (6 bases). V gave up 5 bases and J gave up 1 base, with 10 bases separating them. The CDR3 has 14 residues. Germline V gene lookup returns CDR1 SGHTA and CDR2 FQGTGA. The CDR3 DNA reads TGTGCCAGCAGCCCCTGGGGGGGCACAGATACGCAGTATTTT. This codes for CASSPWGGTDTQYF.

This clonotype was counted many times. V gene TRBV6-1 combines with J gene TRBJ1-1; D call uncertain. This CDR3 comprises 14 residues. V gave up 10 bases and J gave up 0 bases, with 15 bases separating them. Germline assignment: CDR1 MNHNS and CDR2 SASEGT. The CDR3: CATTPGWMNTEAFF. The CDR3 DNA is TGTGCCACTACCCCTGGGTGGATGAACACTGAAGCTTTCTTT.

Only one count was recorded for this clonotype. This chain links TRBV6-1 with TRBJ2-7; D gene uncertain. CDR1 and CDR2 (germline): MNHNS, SASEGT. V dropped 6 bases and J dropped 4 bases, with 13 bases sitting between them. This CDR3 has 13 amino acids. CDR3 in amino acids: CASRAGAQYEQYF. DNA for the CDR3: TGTGCCAGCAGGGCCGGAGCTCAGTACGAGCAGTACTTC.

This clonotype was picked up a small number of times. V gene TRBV27 combines with J gene TRBJ1-1, with a tentative D call TRBD1 (6 bases). This CDR3 has 13 amino acids. V lost 6 bases and J 1 base, leaving 9 bases between the germline ends. CDR1 and CDR2 (germline): MNHEY, SMNVEV (reference sequence). CDR3 region: CASRTGPNTEAFF. In DNA, the CDR3 is TGTGCCAGCAGAACAGGGCCGAACACTGAAGCTTTCTTT.

The CDR3 spells CATRGGHSAGELFF. The CDR3, as DNA: TGTGCGACCCGCGGGGGGCATTCCGCCGGGGAGCTGTTTTTT. The chain recombines TRBV24-1 with TRBJ2-2; 8 bases are shared with TRBD2. The CDR3 has 14 amino acids. CDR1 KGHDR and CDR2 SFDVKD come from the germline V gene.

In DNA form, the CDR3 reads TGTGCCAGTAGTCCTAACCGTTATAAGGGACAGGGCGGCTACGAGCAGTACTTC. Protein: CASSPNRYKGQGGYEQYF. The chain links TRBV19 to TRBJ2-7, with 9 positions matching TRBD1. Germline loops: CDR1 LNHDA, CDR2 SQIVND (reference sequence). The CDR3 runs to 18 residues. V gave up 5 bases and J gave up 3 bases; unmatched junction bases: 17.

With regard to this clonotype: The final CDR3 position lacks the conserved phenylalanine or tryptophan, pointing to a likely read error. V is TRBV11-2 and J is TRBJ2-4; perhaps D is TRBD1 or TRBD2 (6 bases each). V lost 8 bases to trimming and J lost 8 bases, with 31 bases between them. Germline-derived CDR1 and CDR2 are SGHAT and FQNNGV. This CDR3 region has 18 residues. Here the CDR3 DNA reads TGTGCCAGCTCGGCGCCACAGTCGGGGGCCCATTTCCGCTACATTCAGTACTAC. Protein sequence: CASSAPQSGAHFRYIQYY.

A few counts support this clonotype. This chain links TRBV10-3 with TRBJ2-2; D is tentatively TRBD1 or TRBD2 (6 bases each). Germline CDR1 ENHRY, CDR2 SYGVKD. Trimming shortened V by 5 bases and J by 8 bases, and 15 bases separated the two germline ends. There are 14 residues in the CDR3. The CDR3 DNA follows: TGTGCCATCAGTCGTTCTGGGGGGACAGGGGAGCTGTTTTTT. Its translation is CAISRSGGTGELFF.

This clonotype was counted at least ten times. The chain has TRBV3-1 and TRBJ2-5; D gene ambiguous. CDR3 length: 12 amino acids. Germline loops: CDR1 LGHDT, CDR2 YNNKEL (reference sequence). V was clipped by 1 base and J by 5 bases, with 5 bases between them. CDR3 protein: CASSQVRETQYF. The CDR3, as DNA: TGTGCCAGCAGCCAAGTGAGGGAGACCCAGTACTTC.